This T cell receptor beta chain appears in the sequencing data of a study of T-cell reconstitution after alpha-beta-depleted transplantation in children. This clonotype has more than one count but fewer than ten. Its antigen is unidentified. Library preparation (for TCRbeta) was performed with unique molecular identifiers. TCRdb re-called the PCR reads with MiXCR, one entry per CDR3 protein. The sample lists around 960,000 distinct CDR3 sequences, about 31% occurring once. Findings and caveats of the study: Diversity and T-cell counts at one year after transplant derived mostly from new T cells. High day-60 TCRbeta diversity in some patients came from surviving recipient T cells and thymic progenitors. Approximately two months post-transplant, alpha-beta T cells reportedly originated from several hundred expanded graft clones.

V gave up 6 bases and J gave up 9 bases; unmatched junction bases: 8. The CDR3 loop spans 13 amino acids. Germline V CDR1 and CDR2: SGHTA, FQGNSA. The TCR was taken from a boy under two years old who had a stem cell transplant for SCID, so the T cells may come from the graft donor. The chain is built from TRBV7-2 and TRBJ2-1; 7 positions agree with TRBD2. Sequenced here: PBMCs, mostly from graft donor cells, sampled 360 days after TCRalphabeta/CD19-depleted stem cell transplant. CDR3 DNA sequence: TGTGCCAGCAGGCCTGGGAGGGTTGGTGAGCAGTTCTTC. Its protein is CASRPGRVGEQFF.